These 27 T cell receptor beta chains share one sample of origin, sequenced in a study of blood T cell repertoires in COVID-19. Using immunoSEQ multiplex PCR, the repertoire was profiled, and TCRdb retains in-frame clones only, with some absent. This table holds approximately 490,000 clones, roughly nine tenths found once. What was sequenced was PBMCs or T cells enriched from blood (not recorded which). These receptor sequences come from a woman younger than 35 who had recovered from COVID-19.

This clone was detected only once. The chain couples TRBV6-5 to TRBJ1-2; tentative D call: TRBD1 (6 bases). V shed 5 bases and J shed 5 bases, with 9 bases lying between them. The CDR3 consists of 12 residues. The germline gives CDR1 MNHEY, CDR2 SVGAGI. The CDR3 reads CASSRQAYGYTF. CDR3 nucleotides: TGTGCCAGCAGTAGACAGGCTTATGGCTACACCTTC.

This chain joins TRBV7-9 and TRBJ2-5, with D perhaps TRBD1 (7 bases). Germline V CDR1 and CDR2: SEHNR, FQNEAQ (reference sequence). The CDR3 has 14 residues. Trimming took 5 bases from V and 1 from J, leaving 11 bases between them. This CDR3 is CASSPRDSQETQYF. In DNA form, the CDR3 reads TGTGCCAGCAGCCCGCGGGACAGCCAAGAGACCCAGTACTTC.

Here the CDR3 DNA reads TGTGCCAGCACTGACCGTCAGAAGGCTTTCTTT. Protein: CASTDRQKAFF. V is TRBV2 and J is TRBJ1-1; D unresolved. Trimming shortened V by 7 bases and J by 11 bases, and 14 bases separated the two germline ends. The CDR3 is 11 amino acids. Per the germline V gene, CDR1 is SNHLY and CDR2 is FYNNEI.

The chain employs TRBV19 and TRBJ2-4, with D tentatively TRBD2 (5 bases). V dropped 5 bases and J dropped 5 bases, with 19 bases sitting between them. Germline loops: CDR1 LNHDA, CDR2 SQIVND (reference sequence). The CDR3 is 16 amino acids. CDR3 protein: CASSAPGSAGQNIQYF. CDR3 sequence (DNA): TGTGCCAGTAGTGCGCCCGGTAGCGCCGGCCAAAACATTCAGTACTTC.

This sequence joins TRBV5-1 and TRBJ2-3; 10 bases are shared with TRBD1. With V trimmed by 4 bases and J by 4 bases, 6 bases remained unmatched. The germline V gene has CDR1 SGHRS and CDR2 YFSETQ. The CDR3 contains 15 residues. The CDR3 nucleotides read TGCGCCAGCAGCGCTCAGACAGGGGGCGCAGATACGCAGTATTTT. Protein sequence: CASSAQTGGADTQYF.

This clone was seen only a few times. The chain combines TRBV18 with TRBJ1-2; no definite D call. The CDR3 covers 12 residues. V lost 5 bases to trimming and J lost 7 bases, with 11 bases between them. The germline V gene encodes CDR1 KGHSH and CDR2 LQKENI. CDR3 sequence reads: CASSGQVLGYTF. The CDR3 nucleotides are TGTGCCAGCTCAGGGCAGGTGCTTGGCTACACCTTC.

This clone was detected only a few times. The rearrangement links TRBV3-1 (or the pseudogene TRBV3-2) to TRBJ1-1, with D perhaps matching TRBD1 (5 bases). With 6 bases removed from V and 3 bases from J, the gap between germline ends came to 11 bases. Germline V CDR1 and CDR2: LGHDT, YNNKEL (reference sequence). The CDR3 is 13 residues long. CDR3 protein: CASRRLGDTEAFF. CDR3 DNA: TGTGCCAGCAGACGTTTAGGGGACACTGAAGCTTTCTTT.

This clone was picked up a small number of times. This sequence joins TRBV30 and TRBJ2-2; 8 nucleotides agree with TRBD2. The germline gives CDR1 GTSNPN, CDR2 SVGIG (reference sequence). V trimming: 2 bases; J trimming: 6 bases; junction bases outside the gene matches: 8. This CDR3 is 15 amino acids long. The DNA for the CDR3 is TGTGCCTGGAGTTTCGGACTAGCATTCGCCGGGGAGCTGTTTTTT. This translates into CAWSFGLAFAGELFF. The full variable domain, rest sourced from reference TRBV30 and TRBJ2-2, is SQTIHQWPATLVQPVGSPLSLECTVEGTSNPNLYWYRQAAGRGLQLLFYSVGIGQISSEVPQNLSASRPQDRQFILSSKKLLLSDSGFYLCAWSFGLAFAGELFFGEGSRLTVL.

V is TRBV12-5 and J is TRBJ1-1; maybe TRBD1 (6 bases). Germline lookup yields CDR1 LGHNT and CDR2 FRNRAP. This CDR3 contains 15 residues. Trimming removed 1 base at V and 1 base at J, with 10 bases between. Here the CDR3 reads CASGLGDIANTEAFF. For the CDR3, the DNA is TGTGCTAGTGGTTTGGGGGACATAGCGAACACTGAAGCTTTCTTT.

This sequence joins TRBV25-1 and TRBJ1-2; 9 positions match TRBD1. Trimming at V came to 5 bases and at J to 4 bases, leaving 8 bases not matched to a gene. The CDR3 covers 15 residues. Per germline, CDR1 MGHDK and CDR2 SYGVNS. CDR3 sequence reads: CASSPRQGGSYGYTF. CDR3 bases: TGTGCCAGCAGTCCCCGACAGGGGGGCAGCTATGGCTACACCTTC.

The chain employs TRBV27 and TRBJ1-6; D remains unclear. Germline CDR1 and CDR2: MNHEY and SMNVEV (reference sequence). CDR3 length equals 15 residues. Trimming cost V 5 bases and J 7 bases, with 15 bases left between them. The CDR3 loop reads CASSLERFSNSPLHF. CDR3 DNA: TGTGCCAGCAGTCTCGAGAGGTTCTCCAATTCACCCCTCCACTTT.

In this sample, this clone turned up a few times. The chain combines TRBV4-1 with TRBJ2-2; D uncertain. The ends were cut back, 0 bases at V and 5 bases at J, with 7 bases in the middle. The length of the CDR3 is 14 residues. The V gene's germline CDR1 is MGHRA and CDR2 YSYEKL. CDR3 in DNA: TGCGCCAGCAGCCAAGATCGGTTTACCGGGGAGCTGTTTTTT. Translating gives CASSQDRFTGELFF.

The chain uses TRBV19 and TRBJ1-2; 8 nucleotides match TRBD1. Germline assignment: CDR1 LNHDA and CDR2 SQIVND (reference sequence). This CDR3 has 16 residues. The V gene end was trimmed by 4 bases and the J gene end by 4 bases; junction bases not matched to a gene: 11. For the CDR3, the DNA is TGTGCCAGTAGTACCCCCGCTAGACAGGGGATCTATGGCTACACCTTC. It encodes CASSTPARQGIYGYTF.

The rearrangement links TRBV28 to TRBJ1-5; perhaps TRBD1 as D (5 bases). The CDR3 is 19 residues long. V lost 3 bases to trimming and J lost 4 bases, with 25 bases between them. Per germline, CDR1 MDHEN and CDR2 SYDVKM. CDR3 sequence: CASSFSLGRPWGGNQPQHF. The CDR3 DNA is TGTGCCAGCAGTTTTTCACTGGGCAGGCCCTGGGGGGGGAATCAGCCCCAGCATTTT.

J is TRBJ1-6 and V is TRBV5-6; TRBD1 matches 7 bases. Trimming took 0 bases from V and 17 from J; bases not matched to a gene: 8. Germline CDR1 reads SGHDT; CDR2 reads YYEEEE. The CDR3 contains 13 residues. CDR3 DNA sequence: TGTGCCAGCAGCTTGGCCGCGGGACAGCTGATCCACTTT. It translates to CASSLAAGQLIHF.

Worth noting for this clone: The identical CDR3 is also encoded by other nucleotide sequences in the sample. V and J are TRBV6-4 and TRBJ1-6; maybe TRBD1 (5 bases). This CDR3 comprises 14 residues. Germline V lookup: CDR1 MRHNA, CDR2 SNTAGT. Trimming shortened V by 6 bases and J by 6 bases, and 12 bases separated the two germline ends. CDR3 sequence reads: CASRSGYGNSPLHF. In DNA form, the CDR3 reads TGTGCCAGCAGGTCAGGGTACGGTAATTCACCCCTCCACTTT.

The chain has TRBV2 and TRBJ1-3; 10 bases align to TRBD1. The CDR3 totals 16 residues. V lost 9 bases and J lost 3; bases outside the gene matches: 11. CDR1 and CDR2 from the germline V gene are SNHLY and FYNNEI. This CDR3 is CARNSGTGVFGNTIYF. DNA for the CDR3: TGTGCCAGGAACTCCGGGACAGGGGTTTTTGGAAACACCATATATTTT.

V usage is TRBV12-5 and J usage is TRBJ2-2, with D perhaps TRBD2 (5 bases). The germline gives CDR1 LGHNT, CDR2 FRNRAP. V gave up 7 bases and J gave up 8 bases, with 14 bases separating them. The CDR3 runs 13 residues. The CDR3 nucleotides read TGTGCTAGTGCCCGAGGAGGTCTGGGGGAGCTGTTTTTT. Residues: CASARGGLGELFF. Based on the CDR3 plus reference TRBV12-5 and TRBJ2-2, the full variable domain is DARVTQTPRHKVTEMGQEVTMRCQPILGHNTVFWYRQTMMQGLELLAYFRNRAPLDDSGMPKDRFSAEMPDATLATLKIQPSEPRDSAVYFCASARGGLGELFFGEGSRLTVL.

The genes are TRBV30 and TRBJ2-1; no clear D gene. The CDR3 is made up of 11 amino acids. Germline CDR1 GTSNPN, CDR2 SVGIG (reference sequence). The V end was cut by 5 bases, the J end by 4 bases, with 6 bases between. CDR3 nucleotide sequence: TGTGCCTGGGGAACTTACAATGAGCAGTTCTTC. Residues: CAWGTYNEQFF.

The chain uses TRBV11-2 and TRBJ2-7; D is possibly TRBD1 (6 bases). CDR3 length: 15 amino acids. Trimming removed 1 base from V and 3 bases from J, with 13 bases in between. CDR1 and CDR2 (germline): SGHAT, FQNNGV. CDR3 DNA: TGTGCCAGCAGCTTAGGCGGACAGCTAGACTACGAGCAGTACTTC. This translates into CASSLGGQLDYEQYF. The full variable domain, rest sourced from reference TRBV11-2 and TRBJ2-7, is EAGVAQSPRYKIIEKRQSVAFWCNPISGHATLYWYQQILGQGPKLLIQFQNNGVVDDSQLPKDRFSAERLKGVDSTLKIQPAKLEDSAVYLCASSLGGQLDYEQYFGPGTRLTVT.

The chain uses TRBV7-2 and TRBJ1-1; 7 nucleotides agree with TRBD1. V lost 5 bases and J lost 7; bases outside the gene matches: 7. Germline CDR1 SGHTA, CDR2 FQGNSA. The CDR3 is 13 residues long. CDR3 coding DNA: TGTGCCAGCAGCGCCCCCGGGACAGATGAAGCTTTCTTT. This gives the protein CASSAPGTDEAFF.

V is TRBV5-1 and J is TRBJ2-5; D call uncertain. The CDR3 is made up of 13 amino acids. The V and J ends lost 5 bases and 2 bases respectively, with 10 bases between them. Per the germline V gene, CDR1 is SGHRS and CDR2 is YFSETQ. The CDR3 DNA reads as TGCGCCAGCAGTCTCCACGGTCAAGAGACCCAGTACTTC. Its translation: CASSLHGQETQYF. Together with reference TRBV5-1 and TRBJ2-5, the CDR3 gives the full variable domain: KAGVTQTPRYLIKTRGQQVTLSCSPISGHRSVSWYQQTPGQGLQFLFEYFSETQRNKGNFPGRFSGRQFSNSRSEMNVSTLELGDSALYLCASSLHGQETQYFGPGTRLLVL.

The CDR3 nucleotides are TGTGCCTGGAGCAGTCCCAGGGGAGGGTACGAGCAGTACTTC. Translated: CAWSSPRGGYEQYF. The chain carries TRBV30 and TRBJ2-7; D is possibly TRBD2 (7 bases). CDR1 is GTSNPN and CDR2 is SVGIG in the germline V gene (reference sequence). V was clipped by 3 bases and J by 4 bases, with 16 bases between them. The CDR3 contains 14 residues. The variable domain in full, completed from reference TRBV30 and TRBJ2-7, reads SQTIHQWPATLVQPVGSPLSLECTVEGTSNPNLYWYRQAAGRGLQLLFYSVGIGQISSEVPQNLSASRPQDRQFILSSKKLLLSDSGFYLCAWSSPRGGYEQYFGPGTRLTVT.

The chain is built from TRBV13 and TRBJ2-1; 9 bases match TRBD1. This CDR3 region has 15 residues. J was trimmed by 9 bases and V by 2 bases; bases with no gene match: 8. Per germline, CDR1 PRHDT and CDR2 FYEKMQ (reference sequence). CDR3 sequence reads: CASSLSATGGVEQFF. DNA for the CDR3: TGTGCCAGCAGCTTATCGGCGACAGGGGGTGTTGAGCAGTTCTTC.

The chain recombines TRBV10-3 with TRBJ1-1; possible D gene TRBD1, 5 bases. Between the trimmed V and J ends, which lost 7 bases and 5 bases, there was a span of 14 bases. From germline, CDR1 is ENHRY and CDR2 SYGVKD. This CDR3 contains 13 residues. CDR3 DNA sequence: TGTGCCATCACTCAACCGGGGGAAACTGAAGCTTTCTTT. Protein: CAITQPGETEAFF.

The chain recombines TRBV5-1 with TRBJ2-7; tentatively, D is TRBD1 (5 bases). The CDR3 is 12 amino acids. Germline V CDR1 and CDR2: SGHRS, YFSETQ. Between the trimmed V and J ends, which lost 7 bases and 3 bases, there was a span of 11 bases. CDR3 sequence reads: CASSTDNYEQYF. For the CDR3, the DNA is TGCGCCAGCTCTACGGACAACTACGAGCAGTACTTC.

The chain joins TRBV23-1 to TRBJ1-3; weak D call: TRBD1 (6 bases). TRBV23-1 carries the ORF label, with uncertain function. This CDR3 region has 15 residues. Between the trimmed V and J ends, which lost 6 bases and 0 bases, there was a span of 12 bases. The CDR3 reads CASSGQPLSGNTIYF. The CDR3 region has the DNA TGCGCCAGCAGCGGACAGCCCCTCTCTGGAAACACCATATATTTT.